In its sample, the clone carrying this T cell receptor (beta chain) was seen once. This record belongs to a study of cytomegalovirus exposure and HLA in healthy donors. Primers for the PCR totalled 60 Vbeta and 13 Jbeta. Measured with immunoSEQ multiplex PCR; TCRdb has only the in-frame clones, and not every one. Of almost 200,000 clones in the sample, roughly 77% were seen once. This CDR3 has 13 amino acids. V was clipped by 1 base and J by 8 bases, with 10 bases between them. Germline loops: CDR1 SGHKS, CDR2 YYEKEE (reference sequence). The chain couples TRBV5-5 to TRBJ2-1, with a tentative D call TRBD2 (6 bases). The sample consisted of PBMCs. This TCR was sampled from a male donor in good health and CMV-seropositive. CDR3 nucleotides: TGTGCCAGCAGCTTGCAGGAGGGCGATGAGCAGTTCTTC. Residues: CASSLQEGDEQFF.